The sequence of this TCR beta chain was determined in a study of post-analysis software for immune sequencing data. Study background: Relapsing-remitting, secondary progressive and progressive-relapsing forms made up the multiple sclerosis disease courses. Findings and caveats of the study: Strong co-clustering by F measure linked samples that shared a preparation batch. There were roughly 5 TRBV segments more frequent in patients than controls, and TRBV5-6, TRBV5-1 and TRBV20-1 were among them.

This clonotype was seen only a few times. Its antigen is not identified. The ends were cut back, 2 bases at V and 7 bases at J, with 11 bases in the middle. This CDR3 has 13 residues. Germline assignment: CDR1 SGHTA and CDR2 FQGTGA. TCR beta cDNA libraries included unique molecular identifiers. TCRdb reprocessed the PCR reads via MiXCR and lists one record per CDR3 protein. This table holds about 810,000 distinct CDR3 sequences, about 57% found once. Sequenced: blood. V is TRBV7-3 and J is TRBJ1-2; D is unclear. The sequence came from a girl aged 10 to 17 with multiple sclerosis. The CDR3 reads CASSLRPTGGYTF. CDR3 DNA sequence: TGTGCCAGCAGCTTACGACCCACCGGTGGCTACACCTTC.